This T cell receptor (beta chain) was recorded in a study of cytomegalovirus exposure and HLA in healthy donors. For the study at large: The roughly 130 validation repertoires used the same platform as the roughly 700 first-cohort repertoires (as reported by a later analysis).

The assay was immunoSEQ multiplex PCR, and TCRdb's table has in-frame clones only and misses some. There are roughly 180,000 clones in the sample; around 86% occur only once, and 7.2% lies in the top ten. V was shortened by 5 bases and J by 1 base, with 10 bases between the two germline ends. The CDR3 contains 13 residues. In germline, CDR1 is SGHRS, CDR2 YFSETQ. As regards this clone: Its antigen is as yet unknown.

Study-level results: Most sequenced TCRs were rare (though some public TCRs occurred in many donors). The investigators catalogued 150 to 200 TCR beta chains as cytomegalovirus-associated. CMV antigen specificity was confirmed in vitro for a few CMV-associated chains.

The receptor's source is a man aged 30 to 45 in good health and CMV-seropositive. Sequenced input: PBMCs. This rearrangement joins TRBV5-1 to TRBJ2-7, with unresolved D. In DNA, the CDR3 is TGCGCCAGCAGGCCGGACGGATCCTACGAGCAGTACTTC. This translates into CASRPDGSYEQYF.